A selection of T cell receptor beta chains follows, all from one sample in a study of neurological immune-mediated disorders. TCRdb fed the 5' RACE reads into MiXCR, producing one record per CDR3 protein. Here the sample spans over 65,000 distinct CDR3 sequences, 2.6% being singletons. Sequenced: PBMCs. The origin of the receptors is a woman aged 30 to 39 with multiple sclerosis. The CDR3 runs from the conserved cysteine through the conserved F or W. The order of the fields is D gene, clone size, J gene, V gene, CDR3 DNA, CDR3 protein. D genes are given only for firm matches. Clone sizes are given selectively: once, few, many, or a class where the clone is expanded.

>-|many|TRBJ1-6|TRBV7-9
TGTGCCACCAGAGGGGAGGTAGAAAATTCACCCCTCCACTTT
CATRGEVENSPLHF
>-|many|TRBJ1-2|TRBV24-1
TGTGCCACCAGTGAGTACAGAGACTATGGCTACACCTTC
CATSEYRDYGYTF
>TRBD2|many|TRBJ2-3|TRBV5-1
TGCGCCAGCAGCTTCCTAGCGGAGAGCACAGATACGCAGTATTTT
CASSFLAESTDTQYF
>-|many|TRBJ2-3|TRBV4-3
TGCGCCAGCAGCAACTACTTAGCGTCCCCTAGCACAGATACGCAGTATTTT
CASSNYLASPSTDTQYF
>TRBD2|many|TRBJ2-7|TRBV7-3
TGTGCCAGCCCCAACAGGGGTAAAGGACTAGCGGGAGAAAGACCTCTCTTC
CASPNRGKGLAGERPLF
>-|few|TRBJ1-5|TRBV5-5
TGTGCCAGCAGCTCGGGGAGGAGAGATAGCAATCAGCCCCAGCATTTT
CASSSGRRDSNQPQHF
>TRBD1|many|TRBJ2-4|TRBV12-3/TRBV12-4
TGTGCCAGCAGTTTCAAGGACACTTACAGGGGCCTGGCCAAAAACATTCAGTACTTC
CASSFKDTYRGLAKNIQYF
>TRBD1|many|TRBJ2-7|TRBV7-6
TGTGCCAGCAGCCCGCCCGACAGGGCCTACGAGCAGTACTTC
CASSPPDRAYEQYF
>-|many|TRBJ2-5|TRBV12-3/TRBV12-4
TGTGCCAGCAGTTCCTCACAGGGAGGAGAAGAGACCCAGTACTTC
CASSSSQGGEETQYF
>-|-|TRBJ1-5|TRBV14
TGTGCCAGCAGCCAACAGCACAATCAGCCCCAGAATTTT
CASSQQHNQPQNF
>-|many|TRBJ2-4|TRBV6-6
TGTGCCAGCAGTTACAACAGGGCCAAAAACATTCAGTACTTC
CASSYNRAKNIQYF
>TRBD1|many|TRBJ2-7|TRBV20-1
TGCAGTGCTAGGGACAGGGAATACGAGCAGTACTTC
CSARDREYEQYF
>TRBD1|many|TRBJ2-3|TRBV6-1
TGTGCCAGTTCCGGGACAGGGGGCGCAGATACGCAGTATTTT
CASSGTGGADTQYF
>TRBD1|many|TRBJ2-7|TRBV10-3
TGTGCCATCAGTGATGTCCGGGACAGGGAAGGAGAGCAGTACTTC
CAISDVRDREGEQYF
>-|many|TRBJ1-6|TRBV27
TGTGCCAGCAGACATTATAATTCACCCCTCCACTTT
CASRHYNSPLHF
>TRBD1|many|TRBJ2-5|TRBV4-3
TGCGCCAGCAGCGATAACAAGGTCCTCAGGGGGAGCGGAGAGACCCAGTACTTC
CASSDNKVLRGSGETQYF
>-|many|TRBJ1-1|TRBV12-3/TRBV12-4
TGTGCCAGCAGCCCGGACAGAATTTCGAACACTGAAGCTTTCTTT
CASSPDRISNTEAFF
>TRBD2|many|TRBJ2-5|TRBV12-3/TRBV12-4
TGTGCCAGCAGTTGGACTAGCGCGCAAGAGACCCAGTACTTC
CASSWTSAQETQYF
>-|-|TRBJ2-2|TRBV7-2
TGTGCCAGCAGCCCTTGGGACACCGGGGAGCTGTTTTTT
CASSPWDTGELFF
>TRBD2|many|TRBJ2-1|TRBV7-9
TGTGCCAGCAGCTTACTAGCGGGAGAATATGAGCAGTTCTTC
CASSLLAGEYEQFF
>TRBD2|many|TRBJ2-1|TRBV7-8
TGTGCCAGCAGCCTGGGACTAGCGGGGATTCATACGGAGCAGTTCTTC
CASSLGLAGIHTEQFF
>TRBD2|many|TRBJ2-7|TRBV20-1
TGCAGTGCTAGACCTTCTCTAGCGGGTACCTACGAGCAGTACTTC
CSARPSLAGTYEQYF
>-|many|TRBJ1-2|TRBV28
TGTGCCAGCTGTGGATTGGGGATCGTCTATGGCTACACCTTC
CASCGLGIVYGYTF
>-|many|TRBJ1-4|TRBV9
TGTGCCAGCAGCGCCCCGTTGGCCGGGAATGAAAAACTGTTTTTT
CASSAPLAGNEKLFF
>-|many|TRBJ2-2|TRBV4-2
TGTGCCAGCAGCCAAGGCCACACCACCGGGGAGCTGTTTTTT
CASSQGHTTGELFF
>TRBD1|many|TRBJ1-1|TRBV4-2
TGTGCCAGCAGCCAGGAGACAGGGGGCGCATCACGTACTGAAGCTTTCTTT
CASSQETGGASRTEAFF
>-|many|TRBJ2-1|TRBV7-6
TGTGCCAGCAGCTCGACTAGAGGCTCCTACAATGAGCAGTTCTTC
CASSSTRGSYNEQFF
>TRBD2|-|TRBJ2-7|TRBV4-3
TGCGCCAGCAGCCGTAGCGGGAGCGGCTACGAGCAGTACTTC
CASSRSGSGYEQYF
>-|many|TRBJ1-1|TRBV12-3/TRBV12-4
TGTGCCAGCCGTCTGGGGGCGAACACTGAAGCTTTCTTT
CASRLGANTEAFF
>-|-|TRBJ2-3|TRBV20-1
TGCAGTGCTCGGCAGGGTGAAGATACGCAGTATTTT
CSARQGEDTQYF
>TRBD1|many|TRBJ1-4|TRBV12-3/TRBV12-4
TGTGCCAGCAGTTTAAGACAGGGGAATGAAAAACTGTTTTTT
CASSLRQGNEKLFF
>-|many|TRBJ1-3|TRBV12-3/TRBV12-4
TGTGCCAGCAGGGGATGGCCCCGCTCTGGAAACACCATATATTTT
CASRGWPRSGNTIYF
>TRBD1|many|TRBJ1-5|TRBV12-3/TRBV12-4
TGTGCCAGCAGTGAAACAGGGGCCAATCAGCCCCAGCATTTT
CASSETGANQPQHF
>-|many|TRBJ1-4|TRBV28
TGTGCCAGCAGTTTCCGAACGGCAGGGGAAGATGAAAAACTGTTTTTT
CASSFRTAGEDEKLFF
>-|few|TRBJ1-2|TRBV18
TGTGCCAGCTCACCACCCGCAGGGAACTATGGCTACACCTTC
CASSPPAGNYGYTF
>-|many|TRBJ2-7|TRBV5-1
TGCGCCAGCAGCTCATCGGGAGCCCCCTACGAGCAGTACTTC
CASSSSGAPYEQYF
>-|many|TRBJ1-5|TRBV5-5
TGTGCCAGCAGCTTGGGAGAGATCAATCAGCCCCAGCATTTT
CASSLGEINQPQHF
>-|many|TRBJ2-1|TRBV5-1
TGCGCCAGCAGCTTGGCGGGGGATGGCTATGAGCAGTTCTTC
CASSLAGDGYEQFF
>-|many|TRBJ2-1|TRBV7-2
TGTGCCAGCAGCTTAGAGGGACTTCGCCTACCCAATGAGCAGTTCTTC
CASSLEGLRLPNEQFF
>-|many|TRBJ1-2|TRBV12-3/TRBV12-4
TGTGCCAGCAGTTTGTTGCAGGGGATCTATGGCTACACCTTC
CASSLLQGIYGYTF
>TRBD2|many|TRBJ2-7|TRBV5-1
TGCGCCAGCAGCTACTCGGGACTAGCGGGAGGGTCGGTCGAGCAGTACTTC
CASSYSGLAGGSVEQYF
>TRBD2|many|TRBJ2-7|TRBV5-1
TGCGCCAGCAGTCCGGATGGGAGGGGTTCTTACGAGCAGTACTTC
CASSPDGRGSYEQYF
>-|many|TRBJ2-1|TRBV20-1
TGCAGTGCTAACAGGGACTGGCAAATCAATGAGCAGTTCTTC
CSANRDWQINEQFF
>TRBD2|many|TRBJ2-1|TRBV7-9
TGTGCCAGCAGCCCCCGGACAGACCGACTAGCGGGAGAGCAGTTCTTC
CASSPRTDRLAGEQFF
>-|many|TRBJ2-1|TRBV29-1
TGCAGCGTTGAAGCCCCAGGGGGTGGGACTTCATTCAATGAGCAGTTCTTC
CSVEAPGGGTSFNEQFF
>-|many|TRBJ2-2|TRBV20-1
TGCAGTGCTAGTGGGGGTGGCGGGGAGCTGTTTTTT
CSASGGGGELFF
>-|many|TRBJ2-5|TRBV18
TGTGCCAGCTCGCCTGGGGACAGCGGGGAGACCCAGTACTTC
CASSPGDSGETQYF
>TRBD1|many|TRBJ2-3|TRBV20-1
TGCAGTGCTGCCCAACTGGACAGGTTCACAGATACGCAGTATTTT
CSAAQLDRFTDTQYF
>TRBD1|many|TRBJ1-1|TRBV20-1
TGCAGTGCTAGGGAGGACAGGGTAACTGAAGCTTTCTTT
CSAREDRVTEAFF
>-|many|TRBJ2-6|TRBV29-1
TGCAGCGTTGAAGATTCGGACAGCTCTGGGGCCAACGTCCTGACTTTC
CSVEDSDSSGANVLTF
>TRBD1|many|TRBJ2-2|TRBV6-2/TRBV6-3
TGTGCCAGCAGCCGAGACAGGGAGAACACCGGGGAGCTGTTTTTT
CASSRDRENTGELFF
>-|many|TRBJ1-1|TRBV12-3/TRBV12-4
TGTGCCAGCAGCCTGCCTGAGGGGGGTAGCACTGAAGCTTTCTTT
CASSLPEGGSTEAFF
>-|many|TRBJ2-1|TRBV7-7
TGTGCTAGCAGTCTATCATTAGGCAACAATGAGCAGTTCTTC
CASSLSLGNNEQFF
>TRBD2|many|TRBJ2-7|TRBV7-2
TGTGCCAGCAGCGGCGGGACTAGCGGCTCCTACGAGCAGTACTTC
CASSGGTSGSYEQYF
>-|many|TRBJ2-1|TRBV29-1
TGCAGCGTCCAGTACAATGAGCAGTTCTTC
CSVQYNEQFF
>TRBD1|many|TRBJ1-2|TRBV20-1
TGCAGTGCCGAAGTAGTACAGGGGTCCCCTAGCTATGGCTACACCTTC
CSAEVVQGSPSYGYTF
>-|many|TRBJ2-7|TRBV6-2/TRBV6-3
TGTGCCAGCAGTTACGCCCCCTCCTACGAGCAGTACTTC
CASSYAPSYEQYF